What follows are 21 T cell receptor beta chains derived from one specimen sequenced in a study of Graves' ophthalmopathy and Graves' hyperthyroidism. The study amplified TCR beta CDR3 regions using RNA transcripts. Second-round multiplex PCR came after first-round RT-PCR with HTBI primers. Using its own MiXCR run on the multiplex PCR reads, TCRdb lists one record per CDR3 protein. The sample shows about 24,000 distinct CDR3 sequences, less than 50% of them seen only once. Sequencing was done on a sample of peripheral blood. These receptors were collected from an adult woman with stable Graves' hyperthyroidism.

This clonotype was observed at least ten times. The chain links TRBV6-1 to TRBJ1-2, with 8 bases lining up with TRBD1. CDR1 and CDR2 (germline): MNHNS, SASEGT. The CDR3 extends over 14 amino acids. V shed 5 bases and J 4 bases; nucleotides not matched to a gene: 6. CDR3 in amino acids: CASSLTGGIYGYTF. For the CDR3, the DNA is TGTGCCAGCAGTCTCACAGGGGGAATCTATGGCTACACCTTC.

This clonotype showed up just once. V usage is TRBV7-8 and J usage is TRBJ2-7, with D possibly being TRBD2 (6 bases). There are 15 residues in the CDR3. Germline V gives CDR1 SGHVS, CDR2 FQNEAQ. V was cut by 5 bases and J by 3 bases, with 17 bases left in between. This CDR3 reads CASSPRRGSVYEQYF. The CDR3 coding sequence is TGTGCCAGCAGCCCGCGTCGGGGGAGCGTCTACGAGCAGTACTTC.

This clonotype was picked up one time. This chain uses TRBV5-1 with TRBJ2-3; the match to TRBD2 covers 14 bases. V trimming: 7 bases; J trimming: 1 base; junction bases outside the gene matches: 14. The CDR3 is made up of 19 amino acids. In germline, CDR1 is SGHRS, CDR2 YFSETQ. The CDR3 spells CASHWGTSGSRLRTDTQYF. The DNA for the CDR3 is TGCGCCAGCCATTGGGGGACTAGCGGGAGCCGGCTGCGCACAGATACGCAGTATTTT. Full variable domain (remainder filled in from reference TRBV5-1 and TRBJ2-3): KAGVTQTPRYLIKTRGQQVTLSCSPISGHRSVSWYQQTPGQGLQFLFEYFSETQRNKGNFPGRFSGRQFSNSRSEMNVSTLELGDSALYLCASHWGTSGSRLRTDTQYFGPGTRLTVL.

This clonotype is judged medium-sized (0.01 to 0.1%). Mismatch with germline at one junction end may stem from a read error. In nucleotides, the CDR3 is TGTGCCACCAGTGAGACGACAGGGGGAGGTCAGCCCCAGCATTTT. This gives the protein CATSETTGGGQPQHF. The chain has TRBV10-3 and TRBJ1-5; 9 positions match TRBD1. Germline V gene lookup returns CDR1 ENHRY and CDR2 SYGVKD. The CDR3 is 15 residues long.

This clonotype was seen at least ten times. The chain employs TRBV20-1 and TRBJ2-7, with TRBD2 matching 12 bases. The CDR3 spans 15 residues. Germline CDR1 and CDR2: DFQATT and SNEGSKA (reference sequence). V was clipped by 0 bases and J by 12 bases; unmatched bases: 12. CDR3 in amino acids: CSARDKTSGSEVGYF. CDR3 in DNA: TGCAGTGCTAGAGACAAGACTAGCGGGAGCGAGGTCGGGTACTTC.

This sequence joins TRBV10-2 and TRBJ2-7; tentatively, D is TRBD1 or TRBD2 (7 bases each). Germline assignment: CDR1 WSHSY and CDR2 SAAADI. This CDR3 comprises 14 residues. V lost 6 bases to trimming and J lost 3 bases, with 15 bases between them. DNA for the CDR3: TGCGCCAGCAGGCCGACAGGGAGGGACTACGAGCAGTACTTC. Encoded protein: CASRPTGRDYEQYF.

The chain employs TRBV11-3 and TRBJ1-6; no clear D. V was clipped by 4 bases and J by 8 bases, with 6 bases between them. This CDR3 spans 12 amino acids. Germline V CDR1 and CDR2: SGHNT, YENEEA. CDR3 nucleotide sequence: TGTGCCAGCAGCTCAATGGATTCACCCCTCCACTTT. Residues: CASSSMDSPLHF. Full variable domain (rest looked up from reference TRBV11-3 and TRBJ1-6): EAGVVQSPRYKIIEKKQPVAFWCNPISGHNTLYWYLQNLGQGPELLIRYENEEAVDDSQLPKDRFSAERLKGVDSTLKIQPAELGDSAVYLCASSSMDSPLHFGNGTRLTVT.

V gene TRBV2 combines with J gene TRBJ1-5, with D unresolved. The CDR3 has 14 residues. Germline V gene data show CDR1 as SNHLY and CDR2 as FYNNEI. V lost 0 bases, J lost 6 bases, and 9 bases lay in between. CDR3 bases: TGTGCCAGCAGTGAAGCCGTGGGCAGTCAGCCCCAGCATTTT. It specifies CASSEAVGSQPQHF.

The chain links TRBV6-4 to TRBJ1-1; TRBD1 might be the D (5 bases). CDR1 and CDR2 from the germline V gene are MRHNA and SNTAGT. The CDR3 length is 14 residues. V was trimmed by 2 bases and J by 4 bases, leaving 11 bases between them. The CDR3 coding sequence is TGTGCCAGCAGTGACGGGACTAGCGGCACTGAAGCTTTCTTT. Its protein product is CASSDGTSGTEAFF.

This rearrangement joins TRBV15 to TRBJ1-1; D not certain. Germline V gives CDR1 LNHNV, CDR2 YYDKDF (reference sequence). This CDR3 comprises 14 residues. V lost 0 bases and J 3 bases, leaving 8 bases between the germline ends. CDR3 amino acids: CATSRDRQYTEAFF. CDR3 nucleotides: TGTGCCACCAGCAGAGACAGGCAGTACACTGAAGCTTTCTTT.

The rearrangement links TRBV15 to TRBJ2-1; 14 bases fit TRBD2. This CDR3 contains 18 residues. Germline V gene sequence: CDR1 LNHNV, CDR2 YYDKDF (reference sequence). Trimming at V came to 0 bases and at J to 5 bases, leaving 6 bases not matched to a gene. CDR3 residues: CATSREREGLAGDNEQFF. The CDR3 coding sequence is TGTGCCACCAGCAGAGAAAGGGAGGGACTAGCGGGAGACAATGAGCAGTTCTTC.

This clonotype was seen many times. The chain links TRBV30 to TRBJ1-2; D call uncertain. V lost 8 bases to trimming and J lost 1 base, with 11 bases between them. Germline loops: CDR1 GTSNPN, CDR2 SVGIG (reference sequence). The CDR3 runs 12 residues. CDR3 amino acids: CAGISRNYGYTF. The DNA for the CDR3 is TGTGCCGGAATCTCGCGTAACTATGGCTACACCTTC. The full variable domain, completed using reference TRBV30 and TRBJ1-2, is SQTIHQWPATLVQPVGSPLSLECTVEGTSNPNLYWYRQAAGRGLQLLFYSVGIGQISSEVPQNLSASRPQDRQFILSSKKLLLSDSGFYLCAGISRNYGYTFGSGTRLTVV.

V is TRBV14 and J is TRBJ2-2; the D gene is possibly TRBD2 (5 bases). The ends were cut back, 1 base at V and 0 bases at J, with 9 bases in the middle. The CDR3 runs 16 residues. Germline V gene lookup returns CDR1 SGHDN and CDR2 FVKESK. DNA of the CDR3: TGTGCCAGCAGCCAAGCTTCCGGGGCGAACACCGGGGAGCTGTTTTTT. This gives the protein CASSQASGANTGELFF.

This clonotype was seen only a few times. The chain is built from TRBV29-1 and TRBJ1-2, with D possibly matching TRBD1 (6 bases). The CDR3 runs 13 residues. The germline V gene encodes CDR1 SQVTM and CDR2 ANQGSEA. V was cut by 7 bases and J by 6 bases, with 18 bases left in between. The CDR3 coding sequence is TGCAGCGCATCCTACAGGGAGGGGAATGGCTACACCTTC. It yields the protein CSASYREGNGYTF.

Note on this clonotype: One end of the junction is discordant with germline, which a read error may explain. This sequence joins TRBV6-5 and TRBJ2-7; weak D call: TRBD1 (5 bases). From germline, CDR1 is MNHEY and CDR2 SVGAGI. The CDR3 sequence is 14 residues long. CDR3 residues: CASGYFRGSYERYF. In nucleotides, the CDR3 is TGTGCCAGCGGTTACTTTAGGGGCTCCTACGAGCGGTACTTC.

This clonotype has at least ten counts. The gene calls are TRBV30 and TRBJ1-2; D is ambiguous. The CDR3 contains 12 residues. V shed 2 bases and J shed 2 bases, with 6 bases lying between them. Germline V gene lookup returns CDR1 GTSNPN and CDR2 SVGIG (reference sequence). CDR3 nucleotide sequence: TGTGCCTGGAGTAGAGGAAACTATGGCTACACCTTC. Protein: CAWSRGNYGYTF.

This chain uses TRBV20-1 with TRBJ2-3; 10 bases align to TRBD2. The V and J ends lost 3 bases and 6 bases, in that order; junction bases with no gene match: 6. This CDR3 is 14 amino acids long. Germline V gene lookup returns CDR1 DFQATT and CDR2 SNEGSKA (reference sequence). This CDR3 is CSASTSGVLDTQYF. In nucleotides, the CDR3 is TGCAGTGCTAGCACTAGCGGGGTCCTCGATACGCAGTATTTT.

This clonotype is categorized as medium-sized. The J gene is TRBJ2-5, the V gene TRBV20-1; the D gene could be TRBD1 or TRBD2 (5 bases each). V lost 3 bases and J lost 2, with 10 bases in between. CDR1 and CDR2 from the germline V gene are DFQATT and SNEGSKA (reference sequence). This CDR3 has 13 residues. Written as DNA, the CDR3 is TGCAGTGCTAGGGGACGGGGACAAGAGACCCAGTACTTC. Encoded protein: CSARGRGQETQYF.

The table lists this clonotype with a few counts. The chain joins TRBV18 to TRBJ2-4; D is ambiguous. Germline V gene sequence: CDR1 KGHSH, CDR2 LQKENI. V was cut by 3 bases and J by 1 base, with 16 bases left in between. CDR3 length: 17 amino acids. This CDR3 is CASSPANFQQAKNIQYF. DNA for the CDR3: TGTGCCAGCTCACCTGCAAACTTCCAGCAGGCCAAAAACATTCAGTACTTC.

The chain joins TRBV5-6 to TRBJ2-5; perhaps TRBD2 as D (5 bases). The CDR3 spans 10 residues. The germline gives CDR1 SGHDT, CDR2 YYEEEE. The V end was cut by 5 bases, the J end by 13 bases, with 12 bases between. The CDR3 reads CASSQKSGYF. CDR3 coding DNA: TGTGCCAGCAGTCAGAAGAGCGGGTACTTC.

Judged by abundance, this clonotype is medium-sized. This chain uses TRBV2 with TRBJ2-1; 8 positions agree with TRBD2. The V gene end was trimmed by 7 bases and the J gene end by 6 bases; junction bases not matched to a gene: 5. Germline V CDR1 and CDR2: SNHLY, FYNNEI. This CDR3 has 13 residues. CDR3 region: CASMSGSGNEQFF. For the CDR3, the DNA is TGTGCCAGCATGAGCGGGAGTGGCAATGAGCAGTTCTTC.